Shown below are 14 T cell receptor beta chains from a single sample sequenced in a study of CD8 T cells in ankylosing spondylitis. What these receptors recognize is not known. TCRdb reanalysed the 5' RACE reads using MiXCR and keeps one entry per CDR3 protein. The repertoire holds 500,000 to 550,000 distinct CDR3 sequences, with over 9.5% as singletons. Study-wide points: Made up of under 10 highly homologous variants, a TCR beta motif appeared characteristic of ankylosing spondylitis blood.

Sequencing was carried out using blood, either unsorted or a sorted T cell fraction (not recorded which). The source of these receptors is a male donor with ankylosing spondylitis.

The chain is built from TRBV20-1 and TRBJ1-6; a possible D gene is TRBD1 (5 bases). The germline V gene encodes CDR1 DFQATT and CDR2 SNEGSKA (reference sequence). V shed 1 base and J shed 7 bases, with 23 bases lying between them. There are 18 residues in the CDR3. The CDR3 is CSARVTGWGTGSNSPLHF. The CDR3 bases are TGCAGTGCTAGAGTTACTGGGTGGGGGACGGGTTCAAATTCACCCCTCCACTTT.

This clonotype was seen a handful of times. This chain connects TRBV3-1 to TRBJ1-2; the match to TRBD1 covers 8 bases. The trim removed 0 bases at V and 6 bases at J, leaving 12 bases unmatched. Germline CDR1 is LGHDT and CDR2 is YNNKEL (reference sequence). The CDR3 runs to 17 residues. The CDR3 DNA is TGTGCCAGCAGCCAAGATCAGGCAGGGGGCAGATCAAATGGCTACACCTTC. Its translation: CASSQDQAGGRSNGYTF.

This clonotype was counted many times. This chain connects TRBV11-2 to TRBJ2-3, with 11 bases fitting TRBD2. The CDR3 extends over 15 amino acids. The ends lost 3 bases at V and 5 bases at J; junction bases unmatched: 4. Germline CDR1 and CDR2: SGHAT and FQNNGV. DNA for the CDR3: TGTGCCAGCAGCTTTCGGCTAGCGGGAGGAGATACGCAGTATTTT. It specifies CASSFRLAGGDTQYF.

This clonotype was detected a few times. The CDR3 protein is CASSPQTSGTTYEQYF. CDR3 sequence (DNA): TGTGCCAGCAGCCCCCAGACTAGCGGTACTACCTACGAGCAGTACTTC. J is TRBJ2-7 and V is TRBV7-2; TRBD2 agrees at 9 bases. The CDR3 consists of 16 residues. CDR1 is SGHTA and CDR2 is FQGNSA in the germline V gene. The V segment lost 5 bases and the J segment 2 bases; nucleotides outside the gene matches: 10.

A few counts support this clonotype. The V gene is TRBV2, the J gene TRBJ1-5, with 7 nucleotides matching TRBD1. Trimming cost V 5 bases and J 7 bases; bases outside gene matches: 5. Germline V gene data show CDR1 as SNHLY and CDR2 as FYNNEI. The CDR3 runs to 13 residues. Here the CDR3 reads CASSPHRGQPQHF. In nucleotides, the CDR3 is TGTGCCAGCAGTCCGCACAGGGGACAGCCCCAGCATTTT.

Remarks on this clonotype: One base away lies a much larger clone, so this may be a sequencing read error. The DNA of the CDR3 is TGCTCCAGCAGCTTTAGCGGGAGTCGAGCAGATACGCAGTATTTT. As protein: CSSSFSGSRADTQYF. The chain is built from TRBV5-1 and TRBJ2-3, with 9 bases that match TRBD2. The CDR3 consists of 15 residues. Germline assignment: CDR1 SGHRS and CDR2 YFSETQ.

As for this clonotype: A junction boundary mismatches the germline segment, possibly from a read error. The CDR3 DNA reads as TGTGCCAGCAGTCGTGTCAGGGCAGGATCAGCCCCAGATTTT. Protein product: CASSRVRAGSAPDF. J is TRBJ1-5 and V is TRBV2, with a tentative D call TRBD1 (5 bases). CDR3 size: 14 residues. Germline V lookup: CDR1 SNHLY, CDR2 FYNNEI. The full variable domain, in which reference TRBV2 and TRBJ1-5 provide the parts outside the CDR3, is EPEVTQTPSHQVTQMGQEVILRCVPISNHLYFYWYRQILGQKVEFLVSFYNNEISEKSEIFDDQFSVERPDGSNFTLKIRSTKLEDSAMYFCASSRVRAGSAPDFGDGTRLSIL.

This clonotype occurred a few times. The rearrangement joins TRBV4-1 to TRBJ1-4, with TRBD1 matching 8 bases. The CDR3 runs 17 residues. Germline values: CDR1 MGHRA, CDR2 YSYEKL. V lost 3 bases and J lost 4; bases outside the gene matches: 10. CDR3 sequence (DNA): TGCGCCAGCAGCCAGGAAACCACAGGGGGAGTTAATGAAAAACTGTTTTTT. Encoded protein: CASSQETTGGVNEKLFF.

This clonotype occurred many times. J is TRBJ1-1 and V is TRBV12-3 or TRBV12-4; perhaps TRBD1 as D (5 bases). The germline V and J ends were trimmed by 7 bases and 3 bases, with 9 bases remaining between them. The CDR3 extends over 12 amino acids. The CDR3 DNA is TGTGCCAGCACCCGGGGGGACACTGAAGCTTTCTTT. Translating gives CASTRGDTEAFF.

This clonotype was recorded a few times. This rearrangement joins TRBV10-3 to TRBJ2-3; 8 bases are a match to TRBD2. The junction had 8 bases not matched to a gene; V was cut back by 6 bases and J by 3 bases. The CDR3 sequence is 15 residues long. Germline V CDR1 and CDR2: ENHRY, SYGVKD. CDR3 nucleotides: TGTGCCATCAGATGGGGAGCGGGAGCAACAGATACGCAGTATTTT. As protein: CAIRWGAGATDTQYF.

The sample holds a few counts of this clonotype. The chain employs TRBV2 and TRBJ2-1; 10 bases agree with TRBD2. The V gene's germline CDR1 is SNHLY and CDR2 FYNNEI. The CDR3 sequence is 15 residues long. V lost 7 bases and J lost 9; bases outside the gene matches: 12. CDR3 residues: CASIKLAGSSGEQFF. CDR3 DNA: TGTGCCAGCATTAAACTAGCGGGATCTTCCGGTGAGCAGTTCTTC.

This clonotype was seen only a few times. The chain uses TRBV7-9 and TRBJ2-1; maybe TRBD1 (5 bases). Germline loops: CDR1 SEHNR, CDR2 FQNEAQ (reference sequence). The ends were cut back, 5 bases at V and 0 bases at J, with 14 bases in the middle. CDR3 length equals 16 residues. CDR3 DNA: TGTGCCAGCAGCCTTTTAAGGGGTGGCTCCTACAATGAGCAGTTCTTC. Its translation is CASSLLRGGSYNEQFF.

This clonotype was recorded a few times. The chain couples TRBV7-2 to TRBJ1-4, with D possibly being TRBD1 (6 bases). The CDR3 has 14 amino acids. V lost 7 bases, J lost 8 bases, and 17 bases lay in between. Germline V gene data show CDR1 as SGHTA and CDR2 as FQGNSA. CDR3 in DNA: TGTGCCAGCAACTTTCCGGGGGCGGGAGAAAAACTGTTTTTT. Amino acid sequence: CASNFPGAGEKLFF. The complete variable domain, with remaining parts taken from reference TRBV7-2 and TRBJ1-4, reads GAGVSQSPSNKVTEKGKDVELRCDPISGHTALYWYRQSLGQGLEFLIYFQGNSAPDKSGLPSDRFSAERTGGSVSTLTIQRTQQEDSAVYLCASNFPGAGEKLFFGSGTQLSVL.

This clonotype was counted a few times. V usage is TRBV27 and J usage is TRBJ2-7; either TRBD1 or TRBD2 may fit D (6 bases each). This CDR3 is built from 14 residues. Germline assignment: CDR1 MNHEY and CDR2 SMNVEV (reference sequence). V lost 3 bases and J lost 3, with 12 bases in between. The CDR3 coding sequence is TGTGCCAGCAGTTTCTCCAGGGGAGGCTACGAGCAGTACGTC. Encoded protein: CASSFSRGGYEQYV.